This T cell receptor beta chain was recovered during a study of cytomegalovirus exposure and HLA in healthy donors. Study results and caveats: In a later analysis, DRB1 alleles had the most associated TCRs; HLA-C alleles the fewest.

60 Vbeta and 13 Jbeta primers were used in PCR. Profiled with immunoSEQ multiplex PCR; TCRdb holds only in-frame clones, not every one. The profile shows over 120,000 clones, around two thirds of them singletons. About this clone itself: Its antigen is not known.

What was sequenced was PBMCs. This receptor was identified in an older woman in good health and CMV-seropositive.

For the CDR3, the DNA is TGTGCCTGGAGTTTCCGAACAGGGACCCTTTCCTACGAGCAGTACTTC. This gives the protein CAWSFRTGTLSYEQYF. The V gene is TRBV30, the J gene TRBJ2-7, with a possible D match to TRBD1 (6 bases). V shed 2 bases and J shed 1 base, with 18 bases lying between them. The germline V gene encodes CDR1 GTSNPN and CDR2 SVGIG (reference sequence). This CDR3 comprises 16 residues.